This record covers a single T cell receptor (beta chain). What this receptor recognizes is not known. There are no base qualities to consult, and no much larger clone falls within one base. The data derive from a study of blood T cell repertoires in COVID-19 (dated by TCRdb to 2020 to 2021). Background for the entire study: Samples covering the acute and convalescent phases of COVID-19 were provided by collaborators in the United States, Italy and Spain. Samples came from the ongoing ImmuneRACE study (first 160 participants) plus 1,254 subjects from 6 global collaborators. The repertoires were released in a freely available public database intended as a resource for research on the immune response to SARS-CoV-2. The material from the prospective study consisted of cDNA or gDNA derived from T cells, B-cell-depleted T cells, or PBMCs. Sample metadata almost always included a de-identified subject ID, COVID-19 status, age in years and sex. Subjects who had been exposed to COVID-19, were actively infected with it, or had recovered from it provided the deeply sampled blood TCRbeta repertoires that made up the dataset. Where available, HLA class I and class II types were obtained from metadata supplied by the sample provider rather than from assay-based typing.

General study outcomes and caveats: Clinical and demographic metadata were provided uncurated, with the amount varying by source and participant.

TCRbeta CDR3 regions were amplified from genomic DNA by means of the immunoSEQ Assay, a bias-controlled multiplex PCR. On the study's bioinformatics: The number of nucleated cells in each sample was estimated from the amplification of reference gene primers within the assay. To quantify the absolute abundance of each unique TCRbeta CDR3 rearrangement, sequence reads were collapsed and filtered. For each sample, productive Simpson clonality was calculated as the square root of Simpson's diversity index across productive rearrangements. TCRdb stores this immuneACCESS table with in-frame sequences only. Part of the clones is absent; in the studies checked, under half of the shortfall reflects unresolved V genes, and no reason is known for the rest. V, J and clone size were drawn from that table, and D and trimming were deduced from the DNA. The table for this sample lists over 200,000 clones; around 90% of them were counted only once. 2.7% of the sample is in the top ten clones.

V and J lose 3 bases and 5 bases, and a span of 17 bases separates them. The germline V gene specifies SGHTA as CDR1 and FQGNSA as CDR2. The CDR3 holds 15 amino acids from the cysteine to the phenylalanine. Just the 45-base CDR3 DNA is kept, in frame starting at base 1. One collaborating source in Seattle enrolled patients during active infection and followed them longitudinally through the course of disease. Whole blood was collected in K2EDTA tubes by collaborating institutions according to the institutions' own protocols. For TCRbeta analysis, collaborators shipped samples in one of three forms: frozen whole blood, isolated PBMCs, or DNA extracted from either of those sample types.

This receptor was obtained from a man under 40 with COVID-19, enrolled during active disease. The chain is made from TRBV7-2 and TRBJ2-7, with a tentative D gene TRBD2 over 6 matching bases. The sample taken for sequencing was peripheral blood. The nucleotides are TGTGCCAGCAGCTTTGTTCTCGAGGGGAGGCACGAGCAGTACTTC. It codes for CASSFVLEGRHEQYF. The full variable domain, with segments outside the CDR3 supplied by the reference TRBV7-2 and TRBJ2-7 proteins, appears as GAGVSQSPSNKVTEKGKDVELRCDPISGHTALYWYRQSLGQGLEFLIYFQGNSAPDKSGLPSDRFSAERTGGSVSTLTIQRTQQEDSAVYLCASSFVLEGRHEQYFGPGTRLTVT.